This TCR beta chain was sequenced during a study of shared clonotypes between healthy human individuals. Naive CD8 cells lacked CD45RO, underwent positive selection for CCR7 and left out terminally differentiated effector memory CD45RA+ cells. Original processing notes: Filtering differed since immunoSEQ provided only junctions, with no quality scores. The repertoire was sequenced with immunoSEQ multiplex PCR; TCRdb's copy has only in-frame clones and lacks some. That table supplies the V and J calls and clone size; D and trimming were determined from the DNA. This sample carries about 2.1 million clones, 93% of them seen once, and the ten largest clones take about 1.7%. This CDR3 is built from 14 residues. Looked up from germline, CDR1 is LNHDA and CDR2 is SQIVND (reference sequence). Trimming removed 4 bases from V and 4 bases from J, with 11 bases in between.

The chain employs TRBV19 and TRBJ2-1; D is possibly TRBD1 (6 bases). The material sequenced was naive CD8+ T cells from PBMCs. The clonotype was recovered from a man between 18 and 29 years old in good health. Some clones in this sample may be carry-over from other donors' samples. CDR3 region: CASSTPDRYNEQFF. CDR3 DNA sequence: TGTGCCAGTAGTACCCCGGACAGATACAATGAGCAGTTCTTC.